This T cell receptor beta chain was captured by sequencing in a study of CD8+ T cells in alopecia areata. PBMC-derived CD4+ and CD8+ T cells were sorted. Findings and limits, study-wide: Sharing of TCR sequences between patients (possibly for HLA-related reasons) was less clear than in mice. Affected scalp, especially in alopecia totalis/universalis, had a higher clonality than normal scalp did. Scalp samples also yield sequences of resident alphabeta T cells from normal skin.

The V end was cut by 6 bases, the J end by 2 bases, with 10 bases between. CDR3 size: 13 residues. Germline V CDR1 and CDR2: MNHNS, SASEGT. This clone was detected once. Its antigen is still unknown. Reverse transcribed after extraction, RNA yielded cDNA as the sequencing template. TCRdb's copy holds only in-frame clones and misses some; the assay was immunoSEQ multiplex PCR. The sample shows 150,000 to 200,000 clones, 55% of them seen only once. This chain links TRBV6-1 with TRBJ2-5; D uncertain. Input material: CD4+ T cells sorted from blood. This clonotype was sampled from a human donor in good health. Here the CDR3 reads CASSEQSQETQYF. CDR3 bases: TGTGCCAGCAGCGAACAGAGTCAAGAGACCCAGTACTTC.